This T cell receptor beta chain was recorded in a study of beta chain features in type 1 diabetes. Sequencing targeted expressed TCRB transcripts, as all isolated RNA had been reverse transcribed. Only in-frame clones appear in the TCRdb table, and some are missing; sequencing was by immunoSEQ multiplex PCR. The table records roughly 230,000 clones, about 10% of them present only once. This clone was detected only a few times. CDR3 size: 13 residues. V lost 7 bases and J 0 bases, leaving 7 bases between the germline ends. CDR1 is SQVTM, CDR2 ANQGSEA, per germline. This sequence originates from a woman between 18 and 30 years old in good health. The sample was naive CD4+ T cells from blood. This chain links TRBV29-1 with TRBJ2-6; TRBD1 might be the D (5 bases). CDR3 loop: CSGQFSGANVLTF. DNA for the CDR3: TGCAGCGGACAGTTCTCTGGGGCCAACGTCCTGACTTTC. The whole variable domain, remainder taken from reference TRBV29-1 and TRBJ2-6, is SAVISQKPSRDICQRGTSLTIQCQVDSQVTMMFWYRQQPGQSLTLIATANQGSEATYESGFVIDKFPISRPNLTFSTLTVSNMSPEDSSIYLCSGQFSGANVLTFGAGSRLTVL.